This TCR beta chain appears in the sequencing data of a study of T-cell reconstitution after alpha-beta-depleted transplantation in children. A TCRbeta library incorporating unique molecular identifiers was prepared. TCRdb re-analysed the PCR reads in MiXCR, keeping a single row per CDR3 protein. The table has 200,000 to 300,000 distinct CDR3 sequences, roughly a quarter seen once. The CDR3 is made up of 13 amino acids. In germline, CDR1 is SEHNR, CDR2 FQNEAQ (reference sequence). V was cut by 8 bases and J by 4 bases, with 14 bases left in between. The chain joins TRBV7-9 to TRBJ1-1; maybe TRBD1 (5 bases). Sequencing was performed on PBMCs, mostly from graft donor cells, taken 360 days after TCRalphabeta/CD19-depleted stem cell transplant. This TCR came from a female patient aged 2-10 years who had a stem cell transplant for congenital amegakaryocytic thrombocytopenia, so the T cells may come from the graft donor. CDR3 protein: CASESGGGTEAFF. CDR3 DNA sequence: TGTGCCAGCGAAAGCGGTGGGGGCACTGAAGCTTTCTTT.